These 21 T cell receptor beta chains were all obtained from the same sample, sequenced in a study of cytotoxic CD8 clonotypes in ibrutinib-treated CLL. The protocol was immunoSEQ multiplex PCR, while the TCRdb copy is restricted to in-frame clones and leaves out a portion. The sample has about 140,000 clones, approximately 80% seen once. Sample: PBMCs, taken after 36 months of ibrutinib treatment. These receptor sequences come from a human donor with chronic lymphocytic leukemia.

The rearrangement links TRBV5-4 to TRBJ2-1; D is possibly TRBD1 (7 bases). The CDR3 sequence is 15 residues long. CDR1 is SGHNT and CDR2 is YYREEE in the germline V gene (reference sequence). V was clipped by 2 bases and J by 2 bases, with 11 bases between them. The CDR3 nucleotides are TGTGCCAGCAGCTTCGGGGGACAGACCTACAATGAGCAGTTCTTC. Its protein is CASSFGGQTYNEQFF.

This clone was seen a single time. V and J are TRBV29-1 and TRBJ2-3; 8 bases match TRBD2. Germline V gene sequence: CDR1 SQVTM, CDR2 ANQGSEA. The length of the CDR3 is 13 residues. V lost 7 bases, J lost 5 bases, and 8 bases stayed unmatched. CDR3 region: CSASGRNGDTQYF. The CDR3 nucleotides read TGCAGCGCAAGCGGGAGAAACGGAGATACGCAGTATTTT.

This clone was observed a few times. The J gene is TRBJ2-7, the V gene TRBV13; D may be TRBD2 (5 bases). CDR3 length: 13 residues. Trimming cost V 1 base and J 4 bases, with 8 bases left between them. The germline CDR1 and CDR2 sequences are PRHDT and FYEKMQ (reference sequence). In DNA form, the CDR3 reads TGTGCCAGCAGCTTAGATTGGAGGTACGAGCAGTACTTC. Translated: CASSLDWRYEQYF.

The table lists this clone with a few counts. The chain uses TRBV5-1 and TRBJ2-2, with D hard to call. CDR1 and CDR2 (germline): SGHRS, YFSETQ. The CDR3 is 15 amino acids. V gave up 0 bases and J gave up 4 bases, with 10 bases separating them. CDR3 nucleotide sequence: TGCGCCAGCAGCTTGGTTGGAGAACTCACCGGGGAGCTGTTTTTT. This translates into CASSLVGELTGELFF.

V gene TRBV12-5 combines with J gene TRBJ2-2, with TRBD1 identical over 7 bases. Trimming at V came to 4 bases and at J to 2 bases, leaving 7 bases not matched to a gene. This CDR3 is built from 16 residues. Germline CDR1 reads LGHNT; CDR2 reads FRNRAP. The CDR3 nucleotides are TGTGCTAGTGGTTCCCCGGGACAGCCCAACACCGGGGAGCTGTTTTTT. This codes for CASGSPGQPNTGELFF.

The chain carries TRBV30 and TRBJ1-4; D ambiguous. CDR1 and CDR2 from the germline V gene are GTSNPN and SVGIG (reference sequence). The germline V and J ends were trimmed by 1 base and 4 bases, with 16 bases remaining between them. The CDR3 has 16 amino acids. The CDR3 loop reads CAWSAGISMVNEKLFF. The CDR3 nucleotides are TGTGCCTGGAGTGCCGGCATTTCCATGGTTAATGAAAAACTGTTTTTT.

The chain carries TRBV5-1 and TRBJ2-7; 8 nucleotides agree with TRBD1. The length of the CDR3 is 14 residues. The V and J ends lost 0 bases and 6 bases, in that order; junction bases with no gene match: 5. Looked up from germline, CDR1 is SGHRS and CDR2 is YFSETQ. The CDR3 region has the DNA TGCGCCAGCAGCTTGGCGGGACAGGTCGGCGAGCAGTACTTC. This translates into CASSLAGQVGEQYF.

The rearrangement joins TRBV2 to TRBJ2-2; D is possibly TRBD1 (6 bases). The CDR3 contains 16 residues. The V end lost 6 bases, the J end lost 4 bases, and 18 bases lay between the germline ends. CDR1 and CDR2 (germline): SNHLY, FYNNEI. CDR3 protein: CASRGDMGHFTGELFF. The CDR3 DNA reads TGTGCCAGCAGGGGAGACATGGGACATTTCACCGGGGAGCTGTTTTTT.

The V call is TRBV19, the J call TRBJ2-7; the D is unclear. From germline, CDR1 is LNHDA and CDR2 SQIVND (reference sequence). This CDR3 is 11 amino acids long. Trimming shortened V by 9 bases and J by 5 bases, and 11 bases separated the two germline ends. CDR3 region: CASSGYDEQYF. CDR3 in DNA: TGTGCCAGCAGTGGGTACGACGAGCAGTACTTC.

The chain combines TRBV19 with TRBJ1-2, with D uncertain. Germline CDR1 reads LNHDA; CDR2 reads SQIVND (reference sequence). This CDR3 is built from 12 residues. V gave up 3 bases and J gave up 4 bases, with 6 bases separating them. The CDR3 sequence: CASSIPFYGYTF. The DNA for the CDR3 is TGTGCCAGTAGTATCCCTTTCTATGGCTACACCTTC.

The rearrangement uses TRBV15 and TRBJ2-7, with D unclear. The CDR3 length is 12 residues. The germline V gene has CDR1 LNHNV and CDR2 YYDKDF (reference sequence). V was clipped by 0 bases and J by 3 bases, with 3 bases between them. DNA for the CDR3: TGTGCCACCAGCAGAGAAAACTACGAGCAGTACTTC. Its protein product is CATSRENYEQYF.

The V and J genes are TRBV15 and TRBJ1-2; no clear D gene. Trimming took 0 bases from V and 7 from J, leaving 12 bases between them. The CDR3 runs 14 residues. Germline CDR1 LNHNV, CDR2 YYDKDF (reference sequence). The CDR3 loop reads CATSRDNLSSGYTF. The CDR3 nucleotides read TGTGCCACCAGCAGAGACAACTTATCTTCTGGCTACACCTTC.

The chain uses TRBV6-1 and TRBJ1-6; 7 positions match TRBD1. Per germline, CDR1 MNHNS and CDR2 SASEGT. V was pared by 5 bases and J by 8 bases, with 9 bases of the junction left unmatched. The CDR3 runs to 15 residues. The CDR3 DNA follows: TGTGCCAGCAGTCGAAGGGGACAGTCGGATTCACCCCTCCACTTT. It encodes CASSRRGQSDSPLHF.

This chain links TRBV4-1 with TRBJ2-3; D unclear. This CDR3 spans 12 amino acids. V lost 3 bases and J lost 5, with 6 bases in between. Germline CDR1 MGHRA, CDR2 YSYEKL. Written as DNA, the CDR3 is TGCGCCAGCAGCCACATAAGAGATACGCAGTATTTT. Translation: CASSHIRDTQYF.

The chain uses TRBV6-4 and TRBJ1-6, with 7 bases fitting TRBD1. This CDR3 is 15 amino acids long. The germline CDR1 and CDR2 sequences are MRHNA and SNTAGT. Trimming cost V 5 bases and J 8 bases; bases outside gene matches: 9. In DNA, the CDR3 is TGTGCCAGCAGTCTTGGGCAGGGGGTGGATTCACCCCTCCACTTT. Translation: CASSLGQGVDSPLHF.

The DNA for the CDR3 is TGTGCCAGCAGTTTATCCCCCTATAGAGCTAACTATGGCTACACCTTC. The encoded protein is CASSLSPYRANYGYTF. V usage is TRBV27 and J usage is TRBJ1-2; the D is unclear. Looked up from germline, CDR1 is MNHEY and CDR2 is SMNVEV (reference sequence). V shed 0 bases and J shed 0 bases, with 11 bases lying between them. The CDR3 is 16 residues long.

The genes are TRBV21-1 and TRBJ1-1; TRBD1 reflects the table's D call only, with no check against the DNA. TRBV21-1 is given as a pseudogene. The CDR3 runs to 14 residues. CDR3 amino acids: CASSQSPVNTEAFF. In nucleotides, the CDR3 is TGTGCCAGCAGTCAATCGCCAGTGAACACTGAAGCTTTCTTT.

In this sample, this clone turned up once. This chain connects TRBV4-1 to TRBJ1-2; no clear D gene. Trimming cost V 7 bases and J 6 bases, with 24 bases left between them. In germline, CDR1 is MGHRA, CDR2 YSYEKL. The CDR3 runs 16 residues. This chain's CDR3 is CASNPPERRIGHGYTF. In nucleotides, the CDR3 is TGCGCCAGCAACCCTCCCGAAAGACGTATTGGGCATGGCTACACCTTC.

The genes are TRBV5-4 and TRBJ2-4, with TRBD1 as a possible D gene (7 bases). The CDR3 length is 16 residues. The ends were cut back, 4 bases at V and 6 bases at J, with 20 bases in the middle. Germline lookup yields CDR1 SGHNT and CDR2 YYREEE (reference sequence). The CDR3 spells CASSRQRGTAGNIQYF. CDR3 DNA sequence: TGTGCCAGCAGCAGACAGAGGGGGACAGCGGGAAACATTCAGTACTTC. Complete variable domain (other parts from reference TRBV5-4 and TRBJ2-4): ETGVTQSPTHLIKTRGQQVTLRCSSQSGHNTVSWYQQALGQGPQFIFQYYREEENGRGNFPPRFSGLQFPNYSSELNVNALELDDSALYLCASSRQRGTAGNIQYFGAGTRLSVL.

V usage is TRBV5-1 and J usage is TRBJ2-1; D is possibly TRBD1 or TRBD2 (5 bases each). Germline V lookup: CDR1 SGHRS, CDR2 YFSETQ. The CDR3 loop spans 16 amino acids. With 2 bases removed from V and 2 bases from J, the gap between germline ends came to 14 bases. The CDR3 DNA reads TGCGCCAGCAGCTTAATCCCCGGGGCGACCTACAATGAGCAGTTCTTC. Translation: CASSLIPGATYNEQFF.

The genes are TRBV2 and TRBJ2-7; 7 nucleotides match TRBD2. The CDR3 loop spans 14 amino acids. The V gene end was trimmed by 0 bases and the J gene end by 2 bases; junction bases not matched to a gene: 1. Germline assignment: CDR1 SNHLY and CDR2 FYNNEI. The CDR3 DNA reads TGTGCCAGCAGTGAAGCGGGGAGGGCCTACGAGCAGTACTTC. Encoded protein: CASSEAGRAYEQYF.